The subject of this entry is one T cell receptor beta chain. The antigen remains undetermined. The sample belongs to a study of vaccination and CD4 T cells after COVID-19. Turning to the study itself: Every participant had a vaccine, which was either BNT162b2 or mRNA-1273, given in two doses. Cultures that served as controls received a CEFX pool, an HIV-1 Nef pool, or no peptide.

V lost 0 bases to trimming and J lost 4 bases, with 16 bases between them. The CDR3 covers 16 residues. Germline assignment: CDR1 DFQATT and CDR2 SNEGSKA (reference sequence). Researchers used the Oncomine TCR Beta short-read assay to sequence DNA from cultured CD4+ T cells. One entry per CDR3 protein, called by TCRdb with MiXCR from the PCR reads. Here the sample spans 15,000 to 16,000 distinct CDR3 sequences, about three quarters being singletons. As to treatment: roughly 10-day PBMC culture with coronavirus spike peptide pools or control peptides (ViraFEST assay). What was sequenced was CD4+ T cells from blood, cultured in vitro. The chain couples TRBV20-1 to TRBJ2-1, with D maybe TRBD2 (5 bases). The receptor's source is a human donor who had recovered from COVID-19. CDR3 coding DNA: TGCAGTGCTAGAGATGGTGGAGGATCAATTTACAATGAGCAGTTCTTC. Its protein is CSARDGGGSIYNEQFF.